One and the same sample provided the 7 T cell receptor beta chains below, sequenced in a study of naive and memory T cell subsets. Both TRBC1 and TRBC2 were covered by a beta constant-region primer of two equimolar oligonucleotides. TCRdb reanalysed the UMI-ligation and nested PCR reads using MiXCR and keeps one entry per CDR3 protein. The table records under 150,000 distinct CDR3 sequences, around 15% of them present only once. Sequences were obtained from naive CD4+ T cells from blood. Receptors originate from a human donor in good health.

A few counts support this clonotype. CDR3 nucleotides: TGCGCCAGCAAACCTCGGGACAGGGAACCCGGGGAGCTGTTTTTT. Amino acids: CASKPRDREPGELFF. The chain carries TRBV5-1 and TRBJ2-2, with 9 nucleotides matching TRBD1. Looked up from germline, CDR1 is SGHRS and CDR2 is YFSETQ. This CDR3 comprises 15 residues. The trim removed 6 bases at V and 6 bases at J, leaving 9 bases unmatched.

This clonotype has only a few counts. This chain uses TRBV10-3 with TRBJ2-1; 7 bases match TRBD2. V gave up 10 bases and J gave up 7 bases; unmatched junction bases: 13. From germline, CDR1 is ENHRY and CDR2 SYGVKD. There are 14 residues in the CDR3. The CDR3 DNA follows: TGTGCCACCACCGGGCGGGAGTCTATGAATGAGCAGTTCTTC. Protein: CATTGRESMNEQFF.

V usage is TRBV7-3 and J usage is TRBJ2-5; 11 bases map to TRBD2. This CDR3 contains 15 residues. Germline trimming cut 4 bases from V and 1 base from J; bases unmatched to any gene: 2. CDR1 and CDR2 from the germline V gene are SGHTA and FQGTGA. The CDR3 nucleotides are TGTGCCAGCAGCTCTGGGACTAGCGGCCAAGAGACCCAGTACTTC. This sequence encodes CASSSGTSGQETQYF. Based on the CDR3 plus reference TRBV7-3 and TRBJ2-5, the full variable domain is GAGVSQTPSNKVTEKGKYVELRCDPISGHTALYWYRQSLGQGPEFLIYFQGTGAADDSGLPNDRFFAVRPEGSVSTLKIQRTERGDSAVYLCASSSGTSGQETQYFGPGTRLLVL.

In its sample, this clonotype was seen many times. The CDR3 sequence: CSARDWAGGLANTGELFF. DNA of the CDR3: TGCAGTGCTAGAGATTGGGCAGGGGGCCTCGCGAACACCGGGGAGCTGTTTTTT. V usage is TRBV20-1 and J usage is TRBJ2-2; TRBD1 matches at 8 bases. V trimming: 0 bases; J trimming: 0 bases; junction bases outside the gene matches: 9. Germline CDR1 and CDR2: DFQATT and SNEGSKA (reference sequence). This CDR3 has 18 residues.

This clonotype was seen more than once but under ten times. The rearrangement links TRBV20-1 to TRBJ1-5; no firm D call. This CDR3 spans 13 amino acids. V was cut by 3 bases and J by 1 base, with 7 bases left in between. Per germline, CDR1 DFQATT and CDR2 SNEGSKA (reference sequence). CDR3 nucleotides: TGCAGTGCTAGTCCACAAAGCAATCAGCCCCAGCATTTT. The encoded protein is CSASPQSNQPQHF.

Only a few counts were recorded for this clonotype. The V and J genes are TRBV28 and TRBJ1-6; D gene unclear. CDR1 and CDR2 from the germline V gene are MDHEN and SYDVKM. Trimming cost V 8 bases and J 0 bases, with 11 bases left between them. The CDR3 consists of 15 residues. This CDR3 is CASGEGFSYNSPLHF. DNA of the CDR3: TGTGCCAGCGGGGAGGGTTTCTCCTATAATTCACCCCTCCACTTT.

This clonotype was counted between two and nine times. This chain connects TRBV6-6 to TRBJ2-3; D is perhaps TRBD2 (5 bases). CDR1 is MNHNY, CDR2 SVGAGI, per germline (reference sequence). Trimming removed 2 bases at V and 0 bases at J, with 12 bases between. CDR3 length: 16 residues. CDR3 sequence reads: CASSYAGSLSTDTQYF. The CDR3 DNA reads TGTGCCAGCAGTTACGCGGGTTCCCTGAGCACAGATACGCAGTATTTT.